The 24 T cell receptor beta chains below come from one sample, sequenced in a study of blood T cell repertoires in COVID-19. Here immunoSEQ multiplex PCR was the method, and the copy in TCRdb shows in-frame clones only, minus some. The sample has 270,000 or so clones; 85% to 90% are singletons. The sample consisted of peripheral blood. All receptors derive from a woman aged 55-75 years with COVID-19, enrolled during active disease.

This clone occurred once. The CDR3 sequence is CASSSGAQSYNEQFF. The CDR3 region has the DNA TGTGCCAGCAGTTCAGGGGCCCAATCCTACAATGAGCAGTTCTTC. The chain carries TRBV6-5 and TRBJ2-1; a possible D gene is TRBD1 (6 bases). The germline gives CDR1 MNHEY, CDR2 SVGAGI. This CDR3 is 15 amino acids long. The ends were cut back, 4 bases at V and 1 base at J, with 11 bases in the middle.

The chain has TRBV15 and TRBJ1-4; 10 bases align to TRBD1. The CDR3 extends over 17 amino acids. Germline assignment: CDR1 LNHNV and CDR2 YYDKDF (reference sequence). With 5 bases clipped from V and 4 bases from J, the junction kept 10 bases outside the gene matches. The CDR3, as DNA: TGTGCCACCAGCTTACGGACAGGGGGTTACATTAATGAAAAACTGTTTTTT. Translated, it gives CATSLRTGGYINEKLFF.

The gene calls are TRBV19 and TRBJ1-4; TRBD1 aligns across 7 bases. Germline CDR1 and CDR2: LNHDA and SQIVND (reference sequence). V trimming: 6 bases; J trimming: 1 base; junction bases outside the gene matches: 8. The CDR3 spans 16 residues. CDR3 nucleotides: TGTGCCAGTAGGAGGGACAGTGGTTTAACTAATGAAAAACTGTTTTTT. Translation gives CASRRDSGLTNEKLFF.

V usage is TRBV12-3 or TRBV12-4 and J usage is TRBJ1-1; 9 bases are a match to TRBD1. The trim removed 3 bases at V and 8 bases at J, leaving 1 base unmatched. CDR3 length equals 12 residues. The CDR3 protein is CASSFGQGEAFF. The DNA of the CDR3 is TGTGCCAGCAGTTTCGGACAGGGGGAAGCTTTCTTT.

The CDR3 loop reads CASSRSQGRGITEAFF. The DNA for the CDR3 is TGTGCCAGCAGCAGATCCCAGGGAAGGGGTATCACTGAAGCTTTCTTT. The J gene is TRBJ1-1, the V gene TRBV27; TRBD1 might be the D (5 bases). Germline assignment: CDR1 MNHEY and CDR2 SMNVEV (reference sequence). The CDR3 extends over 16 amino acids. Trimming removed 6 bases from V and 4 bases from J, with 21 bases in between.

This chain connects TRBV6-2 or TRBV6-3 to TRBJ1-1; TRBD1 agrees at 7 bases. Germline-derived CDR1 and CDR2 are MNHEY and SVGEGT. This CDR3 has 17 residues. V gave up 2 bases and J gave up 1 base; unmatched junction bases: 10. The CDR3 bases are TGTGCCAGCAGTTACCCCAAGGGGGCCCAACCGAACACTGAAGCTTTCTTT. This gives the protein CASSYPKGAQPNTEAFF.

The chain combines TRBV2 with TRBJ1-2; 8 nucleotides match TRBD1. The germline gives CDR1 SNHLY, CDR2 FYNNEI. The V and J ends lost 5 bases and 2 bases, in that order; junction bases with no gene match: 4. The length of the CDR3 is 14 residues. DNA for the CDR3: TGTGCCAGCAGTACCCGGACAGGGAACTATGGCTACACCTTC. Protein product: CASSTRTGNYGYTF.

This chain uses TRBV7-9 with TRBJ2-5; 12 bases fit TRBD1. Looked up from germline, CDR1 is SEHNR and CDR2 is FQNEAQ (reference sequence). With 5 bases clipped from V and 5 bases from J, the junction kept 9 bases outside the gene matches. The CDR3 consists of 16 residues. The CDR3 DNA is TGTGCCAGCAGCCCGCCGGGACAGGGGGCCGGGGAGACCCAGTACTTC. Translating gives CASSPPGQGAGETQYF.

The genes are TRBV7-3 and TRBJ2-1; 8 bases match TRBD2. V was clipped by 5 bases and J by 8 bases; unmatched bases: 17. CDR3 length: 17 amino acids. Germline V CDR1 and CDR2: SGHTA, FQGTGA. The CDR3 bases are TGTGCCAGCAGCCCGACGACCAATCGTTATAGCGGGGATGAGCAGTTCTTC. Its protein is CASSPTTNRYSGDEQFF. The variable domain in full, with the rest retrieved from reference TRBV7-3 and TRBJ2-1, is GAGVSQTPSNKVTEKGKYVELRCDPISGHTALYWYRQSLGQGPEFLIYFQGTGAADDSGLPNDRFFAVRPEGSVSTLKIQRTERGDSAVYLCASSPTTNRYSGDEQFFGPGTRLTVL.

In DNA, the CDR3 is TGTGCCAGCAGAACAGCGGGGGGGTGGACAGATACGCAGTATTTT. Translating gives CASRTAGGWTDTQYF. The rearrangement links TRBV7-8 to TRBJ2-3; 10 bases map to TRBD2. V lost 6 bases and J lost 3; bases outside the gene matches: 6. The CDR3 length is 15 residues. Germline CDR1 and CDR2: SGHVS and FQNEAQ.

The rearrangement uses TRBV12-3 or TRBV12-4 and TRBJ1-1; D is unclear. V was shortened by 5 bases and J by 2 bases, with 3 bases between the two germline ends. The CDR3 consists of 11 residues. The CDR3 loop reads CASSVNTEAFF. CDR3 nucleotides: TGTGCCAGCAGTGTAAACACTGAAGCTTTCTTT.

This chain uses TRBV7-2 with TRBJ1-3; D remains ambiguous. In germline, CDR1 is SGHTA, CDR2 FQGNSA. This CDR3 is 14 amino acids long. V shed 2 bases and J shed 0 bases, with 5 bases lying between them. CDR3 sequence (DNA): TGTGCCAGCAGCTTATCAATCTCTGGAAACACCATATATTTT. This translates into CASSLSISGNTIYF.

V gene TRBV15 combines with J gene TRBJ1-2; the D is unclear. V shed 6 bases and J shed 3 bases, with 11 bases lying between them. The CDR3 runs 13 residues. Per the germline V gene, CDR1 is LNHNV and CDR2 is YYDKDF (reference sequence). CDR3 DNA sequence: TGTGCCACCAGGTTGGGCAGGCACTATGGCTACACCTTC. Its protein is CATRLGRHYGYTF.

The chain uses TRBV15 and TRBJ1-5, with D tentatively TRBD1 (6 bases). Deletions cut 3 bases from V and 0 bases from J, with 15 bases between. Germline lookup yields CDR1 LNHNV and CDR2 YYDKDF (reference sequence). The CDR3 extends over 17 amino acids. The CDR3 sequence is CATSRETGWNSNQPQHF. The CDR3 coding sequence is TGTGCCACCAGCAGGGAGACAGGTTGGAATAGCAATCAGCCCCAGCATTTT.

Remarks on this clone: At the DNA level, this CDR3 is encoded by other sequences in the same sample as well. J is TRBJ2-7 and V is TRBV20-1, with D possibly TRBD2 on 5 matching bases. The V gene lost 3 bases and the J gene lost 5 bases, with 8 bases spanning the gap. This CDR3 contains 11 residues. Per germline, CDR1 DFQATT and CDR2 SNEGSKA (reference sequence). The CDR3 here is CSARSGHEQYF. The CDR3 region has the DNA TGCAGTGCTAGGAGCGGACACGAGCAGTACTTC.

This clone was found a few times. The chain combines TRBV7-9 with TRBJ1-1; the D gene is possibly TRBD1 (5 bases). CDR3 length: 11 amino acids. Deletions cut 5 bases from V and 7 bases from J, with 8 bases between. Looked up from germline, CDR1 is SEHNR and CDR2 is FQNEAQ (reference sequence). The CDR3 here is CASSRGNEAFF. Written as DNA, the CDR3 is TGTGCCAGCAGCCGGGGGAATGAAGCTTTCTTT.

The V and J genes are TRBV9 and TRBJ2-2; no clear D. Germline V gene sequence: CDR1 SGDLS, CDR2 YYNGEE. The V end was cut by 1 base, the J end by 6 bases, with 10 bases between. The CDR3 has 14 amino acids. The CDR3 DNA is TGTGCCAGCAGCGTATTTGAGTTCGCCGGGGAGCTGTTTTTT. It is translated as CASSVFEFAGELFF. Filled out from reference TRBV9 and TRBJ2-2, the complete variable domain reads DSGVTQTPKHLITATGQRVTLRCSPRSGDLSVYWYQQSLDQGLQFLIQYYNGEERAKGNILERFSAQQFPDLHSELNLSSLELGDSALYFCASSVFEFAGELFFGEGSRLTVL.

On this clone itself: Other DNA sequences in this specimen translate into the identical CDR3. V is TRBV5-1 and J is TRBJ2-2; D not certain. This CDR3 is built from 14 residues. The germline V gene encodes CDR1 SGHRS and CDR2 YFSETQ. Deletions cut 1 base from V and 1 base from J, with 5 bases between. The CDR3 loop is CASSLSGNTGELFF. The CDR3 DNA reads TGCGCCAGCAGCTTGTCCGGGAACACCGGGGAGCTGTTTTTT.

The genes are TRBV27 and TRBJ2-7; D might be TRBD1 (5 bases). Trimming pared 2 bases from V and 2 bases from J, leaving 7 bases between. Germline V gene data show CDR1 as MNHEY and CDR2 as SMNVEV (reference sequence). This CDR3 comprises 13 residues. CDR3 sequence (DNA): TGTGCCAGCAGTTTAAGGGGTCCCTACGAGCAGTACTTC. It yields the protein CASSLRGPYEQYF.

The rearrangement uses TRBV5-1 and TRBJ2-5, with TRBD2 as a possible D gene (7 bases). The V end lost 7 bases, the J end lost 5 bases, and 21 bases lay between the germline ends. Per germline, CDR1 SGHRS and CDR2 YFSETQ. This CDR3 has 15 amino acids. The CDR3 here is CASSPGGRSFETQYF. The CDR3 nucleotides read TGCGCCAGCTCACCGGGGGGCCGCAGTTTTGAGACCCAGTACTTC.

The V and J genes are TRBV5-4 and TRBJ2-1; 10 positions agree with TRBD2. Germline assignment: CDR1 SGHNT and CDR2 YYREEE (reference sequence). The CDR3 runs to 15 residues. V shed 7 bases, J shed 4 bases, and the junction held 8 bases outside the gene matches. The CDR3 DNA reads as TGTGCCAGCGCTCCACTAGCGGGGCCGTACAATGAGCAGTTCTTC. This gives the protein CASAPLAGPYNEQFF.

This clone was detected a few times. DNA of the CDR3: TGTGCCTGGAGGGATTACAGGGGGCCTAATGAAAAACTGTTTTTT. This encodes CAWRDYRGPNEKLFF. V gene TRBV30 combines with J gene TRBJ1-4, with 9 bases identical to TRBD1. Trimming at V came to 3 bases and at J to 3 bases, leaving 5 bases not matched to a gene. The CDR3 totals 15 residues. Germline CDR1 and CDR2: GTSNPN and SVGIG (reference sequence).

This chain joins TRBV30 and TRBJ2-1; no definite D call. Germline V lookup: CDR1 GTSNPN, CDR2 SVGIG (reference sequence). This CDR3 is 16 amino acids long. The V and J ends lost 0 bases and 0 bases respectively, with 12 bases between them. The CDR3 reads CAWSVGLTSSYNEQFF. DNA of the CDR3: TGTGCCTGGAGTGTCGGTCTAACGAGCTCCTACAATGAGCAGTTCTTC.

The chain is built from TRBV5-6 and TRBJ1-3; D remains unclear. Germline lookup yields CDR1 SGHDT and CDR2 YYEEEE. V shed 2 bases and J shed 3 bases, with 6 bases lying between them. The CDR3 length is 13 residues. The CDR3 reads CASSFGRGNTIYF. In DNA, the CDR3 is TGTGCCAGCAGCTTCGGTCGTGGAAACACCATATATTTT.